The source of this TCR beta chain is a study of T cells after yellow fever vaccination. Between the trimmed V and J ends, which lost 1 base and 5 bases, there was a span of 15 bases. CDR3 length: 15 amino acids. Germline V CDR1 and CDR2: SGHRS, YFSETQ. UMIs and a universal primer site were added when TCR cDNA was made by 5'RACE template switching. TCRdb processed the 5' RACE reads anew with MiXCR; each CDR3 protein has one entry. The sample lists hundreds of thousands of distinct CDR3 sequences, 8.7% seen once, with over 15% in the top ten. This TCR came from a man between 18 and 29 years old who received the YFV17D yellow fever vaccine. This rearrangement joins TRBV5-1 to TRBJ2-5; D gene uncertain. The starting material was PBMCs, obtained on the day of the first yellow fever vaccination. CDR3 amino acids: CASSLNTDPGETQYF. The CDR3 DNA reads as TGCGCCAGCAGCTTGAATACGGACCCCGGGGAGACCCAGTACTTC.